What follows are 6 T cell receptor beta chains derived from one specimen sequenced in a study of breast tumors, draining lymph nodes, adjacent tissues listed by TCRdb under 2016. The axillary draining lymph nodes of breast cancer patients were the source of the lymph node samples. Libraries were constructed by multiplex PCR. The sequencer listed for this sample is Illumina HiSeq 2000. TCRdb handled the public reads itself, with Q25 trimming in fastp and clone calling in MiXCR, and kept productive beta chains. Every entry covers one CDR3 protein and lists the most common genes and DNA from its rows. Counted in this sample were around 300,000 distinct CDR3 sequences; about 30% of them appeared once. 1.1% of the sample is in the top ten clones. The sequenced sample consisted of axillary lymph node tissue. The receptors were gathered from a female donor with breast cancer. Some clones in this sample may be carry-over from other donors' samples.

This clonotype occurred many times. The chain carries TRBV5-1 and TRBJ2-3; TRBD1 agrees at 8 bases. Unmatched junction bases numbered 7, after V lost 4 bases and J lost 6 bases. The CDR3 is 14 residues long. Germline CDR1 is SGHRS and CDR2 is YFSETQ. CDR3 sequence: CASSGQGGVDTQYF. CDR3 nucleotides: TGCGCCAGCAGCGGACAGGGTGGAGTGGATACGCAGTATTTT.

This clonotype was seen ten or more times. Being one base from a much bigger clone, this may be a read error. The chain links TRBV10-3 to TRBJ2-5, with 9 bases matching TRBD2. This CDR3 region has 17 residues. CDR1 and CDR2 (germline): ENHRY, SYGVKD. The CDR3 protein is CAISEGLAGSTAETRYF. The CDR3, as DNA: TGTGCCATCAGTGAGGGGCTAGCGGGAAGTACGGCGGAGACCCGGTACTTC.

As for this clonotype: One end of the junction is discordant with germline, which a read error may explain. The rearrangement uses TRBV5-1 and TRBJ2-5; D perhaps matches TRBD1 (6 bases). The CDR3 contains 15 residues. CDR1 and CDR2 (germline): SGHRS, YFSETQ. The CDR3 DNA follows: TGCGCCAGCAGAACCGGGACACGGTACCACGAGACCCAGTACTTC. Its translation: CASRTGTRYHETQYF. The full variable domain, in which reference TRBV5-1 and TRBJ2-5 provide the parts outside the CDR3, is KAGVTQTPRYLIKTRGQQVTLSCSPISGHRSVSWYQQTPGQGLQFLFEYFSETQRNKGNFPGRFSGRQFSNSRSEMNVSTLELGDSALYLCASRTGTRYHETQYFGPGTRLLVL.

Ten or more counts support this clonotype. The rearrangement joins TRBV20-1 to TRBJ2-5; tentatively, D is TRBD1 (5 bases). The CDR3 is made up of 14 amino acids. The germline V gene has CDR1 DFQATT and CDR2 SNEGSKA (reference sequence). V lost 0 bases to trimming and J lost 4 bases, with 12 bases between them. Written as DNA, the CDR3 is TGCAGTGCTAGAGACTCACCCAGGGTAGAGACCCAGTACTTC. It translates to CSARDSPRVETQYF.

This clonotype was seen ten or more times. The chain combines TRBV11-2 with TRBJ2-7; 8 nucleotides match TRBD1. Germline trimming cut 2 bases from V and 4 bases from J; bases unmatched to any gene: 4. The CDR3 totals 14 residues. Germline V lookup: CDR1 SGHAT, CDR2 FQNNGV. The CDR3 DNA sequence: TGTGCCAGCAGCTTAATGAGACAGGGGTACGAGCAGTACTTC. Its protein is CASSLMRQGYEQYF.

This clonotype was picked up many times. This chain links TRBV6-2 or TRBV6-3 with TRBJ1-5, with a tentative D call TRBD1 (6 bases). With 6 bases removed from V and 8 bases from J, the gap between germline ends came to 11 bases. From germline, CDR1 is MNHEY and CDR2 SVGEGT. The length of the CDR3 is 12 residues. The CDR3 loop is CASSSQGKPQHF. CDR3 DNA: TGTGCCAGCAGCTCACAGGGAAAGCCCCAGCATTTT.